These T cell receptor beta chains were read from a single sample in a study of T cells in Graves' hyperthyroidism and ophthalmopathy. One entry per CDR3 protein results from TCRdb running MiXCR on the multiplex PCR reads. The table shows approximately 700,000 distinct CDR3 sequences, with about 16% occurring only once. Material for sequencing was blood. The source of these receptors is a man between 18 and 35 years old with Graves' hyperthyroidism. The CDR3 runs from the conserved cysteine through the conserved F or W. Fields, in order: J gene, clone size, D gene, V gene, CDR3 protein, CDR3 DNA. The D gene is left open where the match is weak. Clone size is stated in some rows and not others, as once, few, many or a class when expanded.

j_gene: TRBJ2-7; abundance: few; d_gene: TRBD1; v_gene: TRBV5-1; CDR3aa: CASSQRTWDREYEQYF; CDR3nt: TGCGCCAGCAGCCAAAGAACGTGGGACAGGGAGTACGAGCAGTACTTC
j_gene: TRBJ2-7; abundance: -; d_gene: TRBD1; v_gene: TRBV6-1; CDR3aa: CASSRTGGFREQYF; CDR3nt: TGTGCCAGCAGCCGGACAGGGGGGTTCCGGGAGCAGTACTTC
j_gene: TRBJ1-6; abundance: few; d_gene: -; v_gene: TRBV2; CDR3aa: CASSEDYNSPLHF; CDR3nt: TGTGCCAGCAGTGAAGACTATAATTCACCCCTCCACTTT
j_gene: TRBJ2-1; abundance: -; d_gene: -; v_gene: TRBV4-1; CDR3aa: CASSLQLAGGHEQFF; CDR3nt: TGCGCCAGCAGCCTTCAACTAGCCGGCGGACATGAGCAGTTCTTC
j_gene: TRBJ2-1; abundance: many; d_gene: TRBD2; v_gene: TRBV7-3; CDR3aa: CASSTGLRSYNEQFF; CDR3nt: TGTGCCAGCAGCACGGGACTACGCTCCTACAATGAGCAGTTCTTC
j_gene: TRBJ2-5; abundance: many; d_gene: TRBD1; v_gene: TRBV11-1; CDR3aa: CASSSGQGAGETQYF; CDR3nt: TGTGCCAGCAGCTCCGGTCAGGGGGCAGGTGAGACCCAGTACTTC
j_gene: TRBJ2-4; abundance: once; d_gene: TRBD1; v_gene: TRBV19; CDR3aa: CASSPTGYKNIQYF; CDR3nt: TGTGCCAGTAGTCCGACAGGGTATAAAAACATTCAGTACTTC
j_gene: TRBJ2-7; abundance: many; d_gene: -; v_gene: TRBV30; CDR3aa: CAWSVGSSSYEQYF; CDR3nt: TGTGCCTGGAGTGTAGGATCGAGCTCCTACGAGCAGTACTTC
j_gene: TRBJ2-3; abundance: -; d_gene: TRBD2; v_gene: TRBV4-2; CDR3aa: CASSQDSGRALTDTQYF; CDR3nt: TGTGCCAGCAGCCAAGATAGCGGGAGGGCCCTCACAGATACGCAGTATTTT
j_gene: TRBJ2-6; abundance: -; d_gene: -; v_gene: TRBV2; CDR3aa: CAGSSGFPSGANVLTF; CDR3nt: TGTGCCGGTTCCTCCGGGTTCCCCTCTGGGGCCAACGTCCTGACTTTC
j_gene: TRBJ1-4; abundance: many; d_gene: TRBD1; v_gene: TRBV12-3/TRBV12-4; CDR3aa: CASRTRQGAGKLFF; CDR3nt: TGTGCCAGCAGGACCCGACAGGGGGCAGGAAAACTGTTTTTT
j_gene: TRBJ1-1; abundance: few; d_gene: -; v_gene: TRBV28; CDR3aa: CASSLRTREAFF; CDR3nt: TGTGCCAGCAGTTTGCGAACTCGAGAAGCTTTCTTT
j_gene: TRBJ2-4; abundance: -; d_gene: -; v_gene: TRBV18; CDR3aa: CASSPTRSGGDIQYF; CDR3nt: TGTGCCAGCTCACCTACGAGATCCGGAGGGGACATTCAGTACTTC
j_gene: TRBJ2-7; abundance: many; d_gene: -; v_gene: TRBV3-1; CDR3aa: CASSQQVLSYEQYF; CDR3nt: TGTGCCAGCAGCCAACAGGTTCTCTCCTACGAGCAGTACTTC